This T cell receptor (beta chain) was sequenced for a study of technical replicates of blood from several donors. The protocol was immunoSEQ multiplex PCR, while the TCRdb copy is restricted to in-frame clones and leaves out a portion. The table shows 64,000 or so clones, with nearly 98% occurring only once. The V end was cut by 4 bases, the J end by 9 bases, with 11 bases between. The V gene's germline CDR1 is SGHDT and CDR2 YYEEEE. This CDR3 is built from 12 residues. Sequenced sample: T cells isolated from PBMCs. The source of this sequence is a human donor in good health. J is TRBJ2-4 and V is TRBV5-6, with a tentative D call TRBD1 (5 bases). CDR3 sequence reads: CASSRQTRIQYF. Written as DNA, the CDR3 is TGTGCCAGCAGCCGACAGACACGCATTCAGTACTTC.